The entry below describes one T cell receptor beta chain. The antigen remains undetermined. The data stem from a study of shared clonotypes between healthy human individuals. Points from the study as a whole: Genetic and exposure-history diversity was limited by the few donors.

From germline, CDR1 is MNHNS and CDR2 SASEGT. Trimming removed 7 bases at V and 1 base at J, with 10 bases between. The CDR3 is 14 amino acids. The authors' processing: Junction-only sequences produced by ImmunoSEQ had no quality scores, so filtering differed. Here immunoSEQ multiplex PCR was the method, and the copy in TCRdb shows in-frame clones only, minus some. For V, J and clone size, that table is used; D and trimming come from the DNA. Among around 2.1 million clones listed, approximately 94% were seen once. Sequenced sample: naive CD4+ T cells sorted from blood. Subset here: CD45RA+ positively selected. This chain uses TRBV6-1 with TRBJ1-4; D remains unclear. This clonotype originated in a man aged 18-30 years in good health. The CDR3 DNA sequence: TGTGCCAGCAAAGGGTTTAGAACTAATGAAAAACTGTTTTTT. The encoded protein is CASKGFRTNEKLFF.